One sample yielded the 2 T cell receptor beta chains listed below, sequenced in a study of blood T cell repertoires in COVID-19. This table comes from immunoSEQ multiplex PCR, and its TCRdb copy is limited to in-frame clones, with some not included. The data hold 140,000 to 150,000 clones, with 80% observed a single time. The specimen was peripheral blood. These receptors originate from a man in his 70s who had recovered from COVID-19.

This clone was counted a single time. The genes are TRBV5-1 and TRBJ1-2; 7 bases are a match to TRBD1. This CDR3 has 13 amino acids. The ends lost 4 bases at V and 2 bases at J; junction bases unmatched: 2. The germline CDR1 and CDR2 sequences are SGHRS and YFSETQ. In nucleotides, the CDR3 is TGCGCCAGCAGCGTACAGGGGAACTATGGCTACACCTTC. Encoded protein: CASSVQGNYGYTF.

This chain links TRBV2 with TRBJ1-2, with D possibly matching TRBD1 (5 bases). Trimming took off 3 bases at V and 6 bases at J, with 8 bases between the two ends. CDR3 size: 12 residues. Germline V gene sequence: CDR1 SNHLY, CDR2 FYNNEI. This CDR3 is CASSEWGDGYTF. The CDR3 DNA sequence: TGTGCCAGCAGTGAGTGGGGCGATGGCTACACCTTC.